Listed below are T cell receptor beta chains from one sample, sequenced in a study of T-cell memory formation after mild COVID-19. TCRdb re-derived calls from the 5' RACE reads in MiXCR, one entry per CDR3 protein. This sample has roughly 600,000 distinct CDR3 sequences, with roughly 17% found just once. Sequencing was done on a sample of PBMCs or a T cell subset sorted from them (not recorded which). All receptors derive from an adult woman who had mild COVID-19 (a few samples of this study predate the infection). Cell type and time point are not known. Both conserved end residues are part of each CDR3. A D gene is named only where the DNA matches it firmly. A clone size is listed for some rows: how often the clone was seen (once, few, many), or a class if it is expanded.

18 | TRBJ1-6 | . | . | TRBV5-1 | TGCGCCAGCAGCTTGGACGTCTTATGGCAGGGCAATTCCTCACCCCTCCACTTT | CASSLDVLWQGNSSPLHF
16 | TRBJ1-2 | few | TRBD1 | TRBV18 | TGTGCCAGCTCAGCAGCTTCGACAGGGAGCTCCTCTGGCTACACCTTC | CASSAASTGSSSGYTF
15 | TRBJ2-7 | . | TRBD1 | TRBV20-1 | TGCAGTGCTAGACCCCCCGGGCAGGGGGACTACGAGCAGTACTTC | CSARPPGQGDYEQYF
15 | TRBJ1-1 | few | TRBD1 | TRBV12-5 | TGTGCTAGTGGTAGCCCACAGGGGGGACTTCTTGAAGCTTTCTTT | CASGSPQGGLLEAFF
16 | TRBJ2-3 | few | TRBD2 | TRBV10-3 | TGTGCCATCAGTCGGGTGACTAGCAGATACACAGATACGCAGTATTTT | CAISRVTSRYTDTQYF
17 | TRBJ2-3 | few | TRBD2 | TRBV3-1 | TGTGCCAGCAGCCAGGAGACTCTAGCGGGGGGGACAGATACGCAGTATTTT | CASSQETLAGGTDTQYF
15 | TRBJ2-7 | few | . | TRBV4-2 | TGTGCCAGCAGCCAAGGTGGGGGGGCCATCTACGAGCAGTACTTC | CASSQGGGAIYEQYF
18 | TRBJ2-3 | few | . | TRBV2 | TGTGCCAGCAGGGGACCGAGTGGGCACCGAGTTACCACAGATACGCAGTATTTT | CASRGPSGHRVTTDTQYF
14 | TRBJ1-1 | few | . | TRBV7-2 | TGTGCCAGCAGCTCCGCCGGGAGGCACACTGAAGCTTTCTTT | CASSSAGRHTEAFF
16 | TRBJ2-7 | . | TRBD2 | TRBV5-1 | TGCGCCAGCAGCTTGGGATGGGGGGGTTCGGCCTACGAGCAGTACTTC | CASSLGWGGSAYEQYF
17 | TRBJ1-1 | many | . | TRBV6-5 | TGTGCCACCCGGGGACCCCACGGGAGGGGATTCGGTACTGAAGCTTTCTTT | CATRGPHGRGFGTEAFF
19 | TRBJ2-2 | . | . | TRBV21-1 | . | CASSKVAGGNAANTGELFF
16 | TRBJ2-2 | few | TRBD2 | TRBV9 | TGTGCCAGCAGCGTAGCCAGCGGGGTGAACACCGGGGAGCTGTTTTTT | CASSVASGVNTGELFF
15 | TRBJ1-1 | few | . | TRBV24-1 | TGTGCCACCAGCCGTGGGGGGGCGGCGAACACTGAAGCTTTCTTT | CATSRGGAANTEAFF
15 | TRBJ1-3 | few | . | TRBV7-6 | TGTGCCAGCAGCCAGGGACCCCAGGCTGGAAACACCATATATTTT | CASSQGPQAGNTIYF
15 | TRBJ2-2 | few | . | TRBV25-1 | TGTGCCAGCAGTCCGACGGGGTCGTACACCGGGGAGCTGTTTTTT | CASSPTGSYTGELFF
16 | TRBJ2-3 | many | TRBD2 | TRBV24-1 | TGTGCCACCAGTGATTTGCTCGGGAGGGACACAGATACGCAGTATTTT | CATSDLLGRDTDTQYF
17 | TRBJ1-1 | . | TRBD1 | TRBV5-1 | TGCGCCAGCAGCCTCGGACAGGGGGCGAGAAGGAACACTGAAGCTTTCTTT | CASSLGQGARRNTEAFF
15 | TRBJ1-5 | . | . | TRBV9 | TGTGCCAGCAGCGTAGGGGCGGAGCACCATCAGCCCCAGCATTTT | CASSVGAEHHQPQHF
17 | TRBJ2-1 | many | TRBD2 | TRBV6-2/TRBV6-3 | TGTGCCAGCAGTTACCTCCAGAGCGGGAGTCAATACAATGAGCAGTTCTTC | CASSYLQSGSQYNEQFF
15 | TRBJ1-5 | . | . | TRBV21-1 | TGTGCCAGCAGCAACGGGGGGGCGGCAAATCAGCCCCAGCATTTT | CASSNGGAANQPQHF
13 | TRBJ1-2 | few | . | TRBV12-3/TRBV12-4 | TGTGCCAGCAGTTTGAGAAAGGTCTATGGCTACACCTTC | CASSLRKVYGYTF
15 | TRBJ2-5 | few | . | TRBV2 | TGTGCCAGCAGTGAATGGTGGGGACTTGGCAAGACCCAGTACTTC | CASSEWWGLGKTQYF
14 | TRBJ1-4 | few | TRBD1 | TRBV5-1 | TGCGCCAGCAGACGTGACAGGGCTAATGAAAAACTGTTTTTT | CASRRDRANEKLFF
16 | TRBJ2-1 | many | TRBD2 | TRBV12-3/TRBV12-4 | TGTGCCAGCAGCACAGGCTACGGGGGGACCTACAATGAGCAGTTCTTC | CASSTGYGGTYNEQFF
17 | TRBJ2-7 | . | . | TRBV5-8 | TGTGCCAGCAGCTTGAGACTGCTCAGGAGGGACGGTTACGAGCAGTACTTC | CASSLRLLRRDGYEQYF
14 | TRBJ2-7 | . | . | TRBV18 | TGTGCCAGCTCACCCCCTCCGGCGGGACAGAGGCAGTACTTC | CASSPPPAGQRQYF
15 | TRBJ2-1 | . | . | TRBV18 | TGTGCCAGCTCACCCGGTCCGAGCTCCTACAATGAGCAGTTCTTC | CASSPGPSSYNEQFF
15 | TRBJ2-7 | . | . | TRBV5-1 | TGCGCCAGCAGCTTGGTAGGGCGGGGCGGTTACGAGCAGTACTTC | CASSLVGRGGYEQYF
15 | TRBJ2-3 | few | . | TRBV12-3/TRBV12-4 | TGTGCCAGCAGCCGCCGCCGCGGCCTGGGCGGGGCGCAGTATTTT | CASSRRRGLGGAQYF
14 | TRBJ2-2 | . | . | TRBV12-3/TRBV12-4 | TGTGCCAGCGTTCAGGGGAGGAACACCGGGGAGCTGTTTTTT | CASVQGRNTGELFF
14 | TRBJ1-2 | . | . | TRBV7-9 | TGTGCCAGCAGCTTAGCTGGGGGGACTCGCGGCTACACCTTC | CASSLAGGTRGYTF
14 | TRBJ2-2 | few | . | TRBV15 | TGTGCCACCAGCAGAGATGGGAACACCGGGGAGCTGTTTTTT | CATSRDGNTGELFF
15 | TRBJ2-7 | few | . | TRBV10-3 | TGTGCCATCAGTGATTTCAACAGGGCCATCTACGAGCAGTACTTC | CAISDFNRAIYEQYF
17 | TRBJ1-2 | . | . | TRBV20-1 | TGCAGTGCTAGAGCAATGAGCAGGGTGGGAGATAACTATGGCTACACCTTC | CSARAMSRVGDNYGYTF
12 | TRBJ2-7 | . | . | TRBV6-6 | TGTGCCAGCAGTTACAACTTGCTAGAGCAGTACTTC | CASSYNLLEQYF
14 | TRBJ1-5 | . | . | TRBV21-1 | TGTGCCAGCAGTACAGGGGGAACGTGTCAGCCCCAGCATTTT | CASSTGGTCQPQHF
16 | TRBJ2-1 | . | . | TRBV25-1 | TGTGCCAGCAGCCATTTGATGGGGTCCTCCTACAATGAGCAGTTCTTC | CASSHLMGSSYNEQFF
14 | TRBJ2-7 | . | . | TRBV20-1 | TGCAGTGCTAGGAGGACAAAGGACCACTACGAGCAGTACTTC | CSARRTKDHYEQYF
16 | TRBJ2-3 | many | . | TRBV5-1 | TGCGCCAGCAGCTCCCTCGCGGGGGCCCGCACAGATACGCAGTATTTT | CASSSLAGARTDTQYF
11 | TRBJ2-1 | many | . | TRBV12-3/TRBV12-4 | TGTGCCAGCAGTTTGCGGAATGAGCAGTTCTTC | CASSLRNEQFF
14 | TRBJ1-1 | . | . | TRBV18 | TGTGCCAGCTCACCATCAGCAGTGAACACTGAAGCTTTCTTT | CASSPSAVNTEAFF
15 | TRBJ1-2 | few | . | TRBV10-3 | TGTGCTAGTAGGAGGGCGACAGTCCACATCTATGGCTACACCTTC | CASRRATVHIYGYTF
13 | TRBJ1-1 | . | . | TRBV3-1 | TGTGCCAGCAGCCACGGGTTAGCAACTGAAGCTTTCTTT | CASSHGLATEAFF
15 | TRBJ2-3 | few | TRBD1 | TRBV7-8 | TGTGCCAGCAGCCCGACTCAGGGGGGCACAGATACGCAGTATTTT | CASSPTQGGTDTQYF
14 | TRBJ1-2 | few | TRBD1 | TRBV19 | TGTGCCAGTAGTTCGGACAGGGGGAACTATGGCTACACCTTC | CASSSDRGNYGYTF
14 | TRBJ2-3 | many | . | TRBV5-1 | TGCGCCAGCAGCTTGGAGGGGGGGTCAGATACGCAGTATTTT | CASSLEGGSDTQYF
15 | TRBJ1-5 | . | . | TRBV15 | TGTGCCACCAGCGGCGACAGAGATAGCAATCAGCCCCAGCATTTT | CATSGDRDSNQPQHF
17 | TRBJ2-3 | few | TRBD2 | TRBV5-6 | TGTGCCAGCAGCTTGTGGAGCGGGAGGAGAGGCACAGATACGCAGTATTTT | CASSLWSGRRGTDTQYF
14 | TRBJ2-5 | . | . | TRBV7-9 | TGTGCCAGCAGCTTAGCGGATCGCCAGGAGACCCAGTACTTC | CASSLADRQETQYF
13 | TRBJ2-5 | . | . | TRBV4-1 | TGCGCCAGCAGCCAAGCATTAGTGGAGACCCAGTACTTC | CASSQALVETQYF
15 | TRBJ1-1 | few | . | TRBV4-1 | TGCGCCAGCAGCCAACCATCCGGGGGGAACACTGAAGCTTTCTTT | CASSQPSGGNTEAFF
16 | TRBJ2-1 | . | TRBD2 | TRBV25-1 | TGTGCCAGCAGTGCTTCCAGCGGGGGGACCTACAATGAGCAGTTCTTC | CASSASSGGTYNEQFF